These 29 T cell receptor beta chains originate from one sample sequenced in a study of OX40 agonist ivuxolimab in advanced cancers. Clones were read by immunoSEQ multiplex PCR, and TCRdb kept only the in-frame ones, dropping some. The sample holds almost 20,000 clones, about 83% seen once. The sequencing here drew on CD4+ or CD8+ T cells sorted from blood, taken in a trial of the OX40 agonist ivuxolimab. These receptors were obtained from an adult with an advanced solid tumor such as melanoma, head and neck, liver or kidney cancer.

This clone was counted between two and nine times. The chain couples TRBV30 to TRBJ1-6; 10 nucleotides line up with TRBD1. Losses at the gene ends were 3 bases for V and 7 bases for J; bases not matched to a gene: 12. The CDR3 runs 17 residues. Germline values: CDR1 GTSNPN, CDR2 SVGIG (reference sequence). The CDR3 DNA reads TGTGCCTGGAGGTATAGAACCGGGGACAGGGGAAATTCACCCCTCCACTTT. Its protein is CAWRYRTGDRGNSPLHF.

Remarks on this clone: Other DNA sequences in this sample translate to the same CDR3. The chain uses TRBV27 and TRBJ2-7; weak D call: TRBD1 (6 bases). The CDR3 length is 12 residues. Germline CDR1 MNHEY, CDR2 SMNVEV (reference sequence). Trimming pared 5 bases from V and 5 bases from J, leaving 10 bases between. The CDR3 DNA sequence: TGTGCCAGCAGTCCGGGGACAAACGAGCAGTACTTC. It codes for CASSPGTNEQYF.

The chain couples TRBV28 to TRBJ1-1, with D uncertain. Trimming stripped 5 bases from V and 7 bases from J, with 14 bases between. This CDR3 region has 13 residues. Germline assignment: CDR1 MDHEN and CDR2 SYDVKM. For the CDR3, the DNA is TGTGCCAGCAGTACCGTAAGGTGGGGTGAAGCTTTCTTT. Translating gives CASSTVRWGEAFF. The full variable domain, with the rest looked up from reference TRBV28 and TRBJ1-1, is DVKVTQSSRYLVKRTGEKVFLECVQDMDHENMFWYRQDPGLGLRLIYFSYDVKMKEKGDIPEGYSVSREKKERFSLILESASTNQTSMYLCASSTVRWGEAFFGQGTRLTVV.

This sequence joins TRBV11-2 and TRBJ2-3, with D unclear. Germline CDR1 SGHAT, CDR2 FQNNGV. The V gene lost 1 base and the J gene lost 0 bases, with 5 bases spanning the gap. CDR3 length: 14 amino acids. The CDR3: CASSLGSSTDTQYF. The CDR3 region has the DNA TGTGCCAGCAGCTTAGGCTCTAGCACAGATACGCAGTATTTT.

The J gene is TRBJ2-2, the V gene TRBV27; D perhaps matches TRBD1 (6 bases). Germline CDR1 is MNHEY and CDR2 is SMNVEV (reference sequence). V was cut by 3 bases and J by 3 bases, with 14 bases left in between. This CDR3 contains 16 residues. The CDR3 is CASSFYSPGDTGELFF. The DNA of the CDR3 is TGTGCCAGCAGTTTTTATTCTCCAGGGGACACCGGGGAGCTGTTTTTT.

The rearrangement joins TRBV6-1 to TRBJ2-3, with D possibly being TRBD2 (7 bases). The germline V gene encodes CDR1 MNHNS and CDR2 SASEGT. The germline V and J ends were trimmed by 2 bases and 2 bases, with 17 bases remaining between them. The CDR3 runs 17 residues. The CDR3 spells CASSEMKGGAHTDTQYF. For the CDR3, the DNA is TGTGCCAGCAGTGAAATGAAGGGGGGGGCTCACACAGATACGCAGTATTTT.

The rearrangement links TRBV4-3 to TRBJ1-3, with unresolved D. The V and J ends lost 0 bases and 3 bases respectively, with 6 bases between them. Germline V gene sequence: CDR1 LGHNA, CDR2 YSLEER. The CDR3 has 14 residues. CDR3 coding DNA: TGCGCCAGCAGCCAAGATATCGTTGGAAACACCATATATTTT. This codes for CASSQDIVGNTIYF.

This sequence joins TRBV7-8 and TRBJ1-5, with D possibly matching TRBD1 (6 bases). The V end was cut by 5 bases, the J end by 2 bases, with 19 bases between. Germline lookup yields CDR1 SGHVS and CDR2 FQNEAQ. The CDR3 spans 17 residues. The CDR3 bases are TGTGCCAGCAGCCCCGAAAGGGGGATACTTGGCAATCAGCCCCAGCATTTT. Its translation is CASSPERGILGNQPQHF. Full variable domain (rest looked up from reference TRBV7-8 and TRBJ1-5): GAGVSQSPRYKVAKRGQDVALRCDPISGHVSLFWYQQALGQGPEFLTYFQNEAQLDKSGLPSDRFFAERPEGSVSTLKIQRTQQEDSAVYLCASSPERGILGNQPQHFGDGTRLSIL.

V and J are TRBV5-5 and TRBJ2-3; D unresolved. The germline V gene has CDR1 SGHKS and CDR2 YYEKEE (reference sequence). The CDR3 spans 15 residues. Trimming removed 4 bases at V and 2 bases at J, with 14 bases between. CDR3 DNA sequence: TGTGCCAGCAGCACGATAGCATCCTACACAGATACGCAGTATTTT. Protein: CASSTIASYTDTQYF.

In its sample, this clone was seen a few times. CDR3 sequence reads: CASSYSGRIPNYGYTF. The DNA of the CDR3 is TGTGCCAGCAGTTACTCTGGGCGGATTCCTAACTATGGCTACACCTTC. The V gene is TRBV6-5, the J gene TRBJ1-2; D is unresolved. V lost 0 bases to trimming and J lost 0 bases, with 11 bases between them. From germline, CDR1 is MNHEY and CDR2 SVGAGI. The CDR3 extends over 16 amino acids.

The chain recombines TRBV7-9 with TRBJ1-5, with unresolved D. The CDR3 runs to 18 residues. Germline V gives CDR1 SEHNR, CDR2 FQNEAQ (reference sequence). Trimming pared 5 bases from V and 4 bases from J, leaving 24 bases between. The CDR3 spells CASSLHYPEFIDNQPQHF. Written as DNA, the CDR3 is TGTGCCAGCAGCCTACATTACCCTGAGTTTATCGATAATCAGCCCCAGCATTTT.

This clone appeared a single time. CDR3 amino acids: CASRSEWETQYF. In DNA form, the CDR3 reads TGTGCCAGCAGGTCGGAGTGGGAGACCCAGTACTTC. This chain joins TRBV7-2 and TRBJ2-5; D remains ambiguous. The CDR3 totals 12 residues. Germline V gene data show CDR1 as SGHTA and CDR2 as FQGNSA. Trimming removed 6 bases at V and 5 bases at J, with 10 bases between.

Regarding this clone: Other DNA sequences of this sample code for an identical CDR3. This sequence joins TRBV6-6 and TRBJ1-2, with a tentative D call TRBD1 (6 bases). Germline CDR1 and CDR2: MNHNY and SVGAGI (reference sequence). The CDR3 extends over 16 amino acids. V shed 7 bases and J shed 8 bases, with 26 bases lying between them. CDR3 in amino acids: CASIPSGQRGPGGYTF. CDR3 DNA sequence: TGTGCCAGCATCCCCTCCGGACAGAGAGGCCCCGGGGGCTACACCTTC.

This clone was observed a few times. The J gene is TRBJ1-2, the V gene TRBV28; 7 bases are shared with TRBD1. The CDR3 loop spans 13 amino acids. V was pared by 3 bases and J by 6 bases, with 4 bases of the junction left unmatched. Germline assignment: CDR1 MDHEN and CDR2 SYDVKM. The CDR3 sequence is CASSFRGAHGYTF. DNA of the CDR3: TGTGCCAGCAGTTTCAGGGGGGCCCATGGCTACACCTTC.

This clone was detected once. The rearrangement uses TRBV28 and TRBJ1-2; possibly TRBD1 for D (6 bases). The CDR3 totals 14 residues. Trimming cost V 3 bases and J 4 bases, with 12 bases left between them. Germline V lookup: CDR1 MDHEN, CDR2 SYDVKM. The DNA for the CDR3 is TGTGCCAGCAGTTTCGGGGGGGCGCGCTATGGCTACACCTTC. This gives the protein CASSFGGARYGYTF.

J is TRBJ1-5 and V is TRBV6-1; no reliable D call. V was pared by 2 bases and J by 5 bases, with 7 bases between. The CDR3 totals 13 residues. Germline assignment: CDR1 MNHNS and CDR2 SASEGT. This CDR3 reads CASSESGDQPQHF. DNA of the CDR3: TGTGCCAGCAGTGAAAGTGGAGATCAGCCCCAGCATTTT.

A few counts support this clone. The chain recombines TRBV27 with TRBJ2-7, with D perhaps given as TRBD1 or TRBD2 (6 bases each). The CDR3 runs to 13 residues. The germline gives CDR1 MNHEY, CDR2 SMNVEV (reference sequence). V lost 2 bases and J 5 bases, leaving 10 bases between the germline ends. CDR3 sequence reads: CASSLGGLDEQYF. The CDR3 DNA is TGTGCCAGCAGTTTAGGGGGGCTGGACGAGCAGTACTTC.

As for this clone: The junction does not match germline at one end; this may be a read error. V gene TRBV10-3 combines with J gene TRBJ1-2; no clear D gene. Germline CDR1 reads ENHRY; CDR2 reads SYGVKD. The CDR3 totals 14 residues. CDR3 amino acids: CAISVKGKTYGHTF. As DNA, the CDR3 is TGTGCCATCAGTGTTAAGGGTAAAACTTATGGCCACACCTTC.

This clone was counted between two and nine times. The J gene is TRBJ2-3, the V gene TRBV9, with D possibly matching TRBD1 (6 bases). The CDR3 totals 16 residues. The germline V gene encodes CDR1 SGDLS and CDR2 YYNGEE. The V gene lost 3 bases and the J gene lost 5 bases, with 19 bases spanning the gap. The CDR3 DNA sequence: TGTGCCAGCAGCGACCCCCGGGACACGGGTGAAGATACGCAGTATTTT. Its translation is CASSDPRDTGEDTQYF.

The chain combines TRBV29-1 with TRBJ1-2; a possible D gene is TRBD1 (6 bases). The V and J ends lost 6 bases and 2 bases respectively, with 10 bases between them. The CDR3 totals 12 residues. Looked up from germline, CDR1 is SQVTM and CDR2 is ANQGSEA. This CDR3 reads CSVTGSNYGYTF. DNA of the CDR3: TGCAGCGTCACAGGGTCCAACTATGGCTACACCTTC.

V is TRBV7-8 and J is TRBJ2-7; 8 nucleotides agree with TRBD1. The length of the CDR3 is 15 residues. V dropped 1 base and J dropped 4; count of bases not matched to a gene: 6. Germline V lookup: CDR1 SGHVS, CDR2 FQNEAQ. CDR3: CASSLVGTGGYEQYF. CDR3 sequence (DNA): TGTGCCAGCAGCTTAGTGGGGACAGGTGGTTACGAGCAGTACTTC.

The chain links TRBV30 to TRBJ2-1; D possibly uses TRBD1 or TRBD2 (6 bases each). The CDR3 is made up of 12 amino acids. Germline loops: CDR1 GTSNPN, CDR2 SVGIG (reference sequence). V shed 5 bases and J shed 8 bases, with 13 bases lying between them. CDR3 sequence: CAWGGGNYEQFF. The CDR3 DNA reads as TGTGCCTGGGGAGGGGGGAACTATGAGCAGTTCTTC.

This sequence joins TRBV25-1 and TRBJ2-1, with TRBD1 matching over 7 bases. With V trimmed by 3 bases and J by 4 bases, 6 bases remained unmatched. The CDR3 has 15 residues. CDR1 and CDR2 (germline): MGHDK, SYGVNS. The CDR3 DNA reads TGTGCCAGCAGTGACCCGACAGGGCGATACAATGAGCAGTTCTTC. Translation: CASSDPTGRYNEQFF.

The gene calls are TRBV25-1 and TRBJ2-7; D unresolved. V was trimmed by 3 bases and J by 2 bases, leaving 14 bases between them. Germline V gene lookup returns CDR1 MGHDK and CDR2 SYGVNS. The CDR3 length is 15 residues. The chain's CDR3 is CASSDTTSLTYEQYF. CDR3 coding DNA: TGTGCCAGCAGTGATACGACATCTTTGACCTACGAGCAGTACTTC.

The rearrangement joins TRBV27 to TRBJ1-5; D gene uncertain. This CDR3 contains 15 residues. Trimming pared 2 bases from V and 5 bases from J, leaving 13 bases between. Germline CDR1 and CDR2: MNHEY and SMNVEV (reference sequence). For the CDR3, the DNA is TGTGCCAGCAGTTTAGCTCGGGGAAATTATCAGCCCCAGCATTTT. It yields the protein CASSLARGNYQPQHF.

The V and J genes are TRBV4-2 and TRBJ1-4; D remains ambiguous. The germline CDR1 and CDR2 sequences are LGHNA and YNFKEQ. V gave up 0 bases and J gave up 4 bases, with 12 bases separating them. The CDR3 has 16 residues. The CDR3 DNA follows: TGTGCCAGCAGCCAAGATCCGGTGGGGATTAATGAAAAACTGTTTTTT. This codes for CASSQDPVGINEKLFF.

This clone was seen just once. CDR3 in DNA: TGTGCCAGCAGTGAAGCTGGGAGGGGGGAATACGAGCAGTACTTC. As protein: CASSEAGRGEYEQYF. V is TRBV6-1 and J is TRBJ2-7; D possibly corresponds to TRBD2 (7 bases). Between the trimmed V and J ends, which lost 0 bases and 4 bases, there was a span of 13 bases. This CDR3 contains 15 residues. Germline values: CDR1 MNHNS, CDR2 SASEGT.

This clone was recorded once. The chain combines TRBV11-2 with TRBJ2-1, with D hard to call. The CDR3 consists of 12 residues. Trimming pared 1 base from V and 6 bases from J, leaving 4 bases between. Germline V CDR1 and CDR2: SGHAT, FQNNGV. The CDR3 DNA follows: TGTGCCAGCAGCTTAGTAGGCAATGAGCAGTTCTTC. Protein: CASSLVGNEQFF. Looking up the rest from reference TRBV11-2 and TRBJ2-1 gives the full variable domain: EAGVAQSPRYKIIEKRQSVAFWCNPISGHATLYWYQQILGQGPKLLIQFQNNGVVDDSQLPKDRFSAERLKGVDSTLKIQPAKLEDSAVYLCASSLVGNEQFFGPGTRLTVL.

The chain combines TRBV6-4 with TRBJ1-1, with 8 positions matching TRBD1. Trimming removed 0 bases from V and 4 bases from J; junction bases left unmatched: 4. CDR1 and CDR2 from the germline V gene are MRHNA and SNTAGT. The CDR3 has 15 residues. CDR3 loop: CASSDSPGGRTEAFF. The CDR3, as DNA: TGTGCCAGCAGTGACTCGCCAGGGGGCCGCACTGAAGCTTTCTTT.